The clone carrying this T cell receptor beta chain was detected ten times or more. Its antigen is undetermined. CDR3 length: 13 amino acids. V lost 2 bases and J 4 bases, leaving 7 bases between the germline ends. CDR1 MNHNY and CDR2 SVGAGI come from the germline V gene (reference sequence). This entry belongs to a study of blood T cells in healthy people across ages. The wider study: Capture via template switching afforded approximately one barcoded beta molecule per two T cells.

Primers used in a second PCR of roughly 7 to 11 cycles were a sample-barcoded 5' primer and a J-beta primer mix. TCRdb processed the 5' RACE reads anew with MiXCR; each CDR3 protein has one entry. Altogether under 750,000 distinct CDR3 sequences are present, around 48% being singletons, with the ten largest covering 20% to 25%. Study observations and caveats: Observed TCR beta diversity per million T cells went down as age went up. This fall followed a roughly linear course with age.

Sequencing used blood. The chain joins TRBV6-6 to TRBJ2-3, with D maybe TRBD1 (5 bases). This TCR derives from a man aged 80 or over in good health. DNA of the CDR3: TGTGCCAGCAGTTACGGGGCGGCAGATACGCAGTATTTT. Its protein is CASSYGAADTQYF.